The next 28 T cell receptor beta chains were all read from a single sample in a study of T-cell memory formation after mild COVID-19. TCRdb fed the 5' RACE reads into MiXCR, producing one record per CDR3 protein. The table shows about 340,000 distinct CDR3 sequences, with 13% occurring only once. Sample: PBMCs or a T cell subset sorted from them (not recorded which). The receptor source for this set is a man aged 18 to 30 who had mild COVID-19 (a few samples of this study predate the infection). Cell type and time point are not known.

The genes are TRBV5-4 and TRBJ2-5, with a tentative D call TRBD1 (5 bases). V lost 9 bases, J lost 3 bases, and 18 bases lay in between. CDR1 and CDR2 from the germline V gene are SGHNT and YYREEE (reference sequence). The CDR3 length is 14 residues. CDR3 region: CATQLTGTEETQYF. CDR3 nucleotides: TGTGCCACCCAACTAACAGGAACCGAAGAGACCCAGTACTTC.

This clonotype was seen many times. The chain links TRBV4-2 to TRBJ1-4, with 9 bases lining up with TRBD1. Germline-derived CDR1 and CDR2 are LGHNA and YNFKEQ. The V gene end was trimmed by 4 bases and the J gene end by 8 bases; junction bases not matched to a gene: 5. The CDR3 has 14 amino acids. Here the CDR3 DNA reads TGTGCCAGCAGCCCGCGGACAGGGGAGGAAAAACTGTTTTTT. Its translation: CASSPRTGEEKLFF.

V gene TRBV6-5 combines with J gene TRBJ2-1; D not certain. CDR3 size: 13 residues. Deletions cut 8 bases from V and 0 bases from J, with 8 bases between. Germline V gene data show CDR1 as MNHEY and CDR2 as SVGAGI. CDR3 nucleotide sequence: TGTGCCAGCCGCGGTGCCTCCTACAATGAGCAGTTCTTC. Translating gives CASRGASYNEQFF.

The gene calls are TRBV7-3 and TRBJ1-2; D is undetermined. Per the germline V gene, CDR1 is SGHTA and CDR2 is FQGTGA. Trimming stripped 1 base from V and 7 bases from J, with 10 bases between. The CDR3 contains 13 residues. The CDR3 DNA follows: TGTGCCAGCAGCTTAAACGGGCAGCTTGGCTACACCTTC. Translating it yields CASSLNGQLGYTF.

This clonotype was counted between two and nine times. The chain joins TRBV6-6 to TRBJ1-2; D not resolved. Trimming cost V 5 bases and J 2 bases, with 12 bases left between them. This CDR3 spans 14 amino acids. CDR1 MNHNY and CDR2 SVGAGI come from the germline V gene (reference sequence). The CDR3 coding sequence is TGTGCCAGCAGTCAACAAGGGATAAACTATGGCTACACCTTC. It codes for CASSQQGINYGYTF.

This clonotype occurred a few times. The rearrangement uses TRBV7-2 and TRBJ1-4; tentatively, D is TRBD1 (5 bases). The germline V gene encodes CDR1 SGHTA and CDR2 FQGNSA. This CDR3 contains 14 residues. V dropped 6 bases and J dropped 8 bases, with 16 bases sitting between them. CDR3 DNA: TGTGCCAGCAGAGTTACAGGAGGGAGCGAAAAACTGTTTTTT. This translates into CASRVTGGSEKLFF.

The rearrangement joins TRBV11-2 to TRBJ2-7; 8 bases align to TRBD2. After removal of 0 bases from V and 1 base from J, the junction contained 8 bases not matched to a gene. This CDR3 comprises 17 residues. The germline gives CDR1 SGHAT, CDR2 FQNNGV. DNA for the CDR3: TGTGCCAGCAGCTTAGATCAGAGCGGGGGTCCTTCCTACGAGCAGTACTTC. Protein product: CASSLDQSGGPSYEQYF.

The gene calls are TRBV7-3 and TRBJ1-1; a possible D gene is TRBD1 (6 bases). The CDR3 covers 16 residues. Germline V gene sequence: CDR1 SGHTA, CDR2 FQGTGA. V shed 0 bases and J shed 4 bases, with 15 bases lying between them. The CDR3 region is CASSLTPPGGGTEAFF. CDR3 sequence (DNA): TGTGCCAGCAGCTTAACCCCTCCGGGGGGCGGCACTGAAGCTTTCTTT.

This clonotype has a handful of counts. The CDR3 spells CASSLWYQETQYF. The CDR3 DNA follows: TGTGCCAGCAGCTTGTGGTACCAAGAGACCCAGTACTTC. This chain joins TRBV7-2 and TRBJ2-5; D uncertain. This CDR3 region has 13 residues. Germline values: CDR1 SGHTA, CDR2 FQGNSA. Trimming shortened V by 3 bases and J by 0 bases, and 5 bases separated the two germline ends.

This clonotype has ten or more counts. The chain joins TRBV9 to TRBJ2-3, with D perhaps matching TRBD2 (7 bases). The CDR3 contains 16 residues. Trimming took 5 bases from V and 7 from J, leaving 23 bases between them. Per the germline V gene, CDR1 is SGDLS and CDR2 is YYNGEE. DNA for the CDR3: TGTGCCAGCAGTCTAGGGGGGGCCTTAAGCACGTATACGCAGTATTTT. As protein: CASSLGGALSTYTQYF.

The J gene is TRBJ1-4, the V gene TRBV29-1; a possible D gene is TRBD1 (5 bases). Looked up from germline, CDR1 is SQVTM and CDR2 is ANQGSEA. V was cut by 7 bases and J by 3 bases, with 18 bases left in between. The length of the CDR3 is 15 residues. CDR3 bases: TGCAGCGCCGCCGGGGGGGGAGCCCCTAATGAAAAACTGTTTTTT. Protein product: CSAAGGGAPNEKLFF.

In its sample, this clonotype was seen a few times. The chain carries TRBV12-3 or TRBV12-4 and TRBJ1-5; 9 bases match TRBD1. The ends lost 5 bases at V and 5 bases at J; junction bases unmatched: 13. There are 17 residues in the CDR3. CDR3 residues: CASSGTGSITADQPQHF. In nucleotides, the CDR3 is TGTGCCAGCAGTGGGACAGGGTCCATAACGGCAGATCAGCCCCAGCATTTT.

This clonotype showed up many times. CDR3 in DNA: TGCGCCAGCAGCCAAGATTGGAATAGCGGGAGCCACAATGAGCAGTTCTTC. Protein product: CASSQDWNSGSHNEQFF. The chain has TRBV4-3 and TRBJ2-1; 9 bases line up with TRBD2. Germline V CDR1 and CDR2: LGHNA, YSLEER. CDR3 length: 17 residues. With V trimmed by 0 bases and J by 5 bases, 8 bases remained unmatched.

This clonotype was recorded at least ten times. V gene TRBV5-1 combines with J gene TRBJ2-6; D is possibly TRBD2 (5 bases). V lost 2 bases to trimming and J lost 3 bases, with 6 bases between them. The CDR3 has 14 residues. From germline, CDR1 is SGHRS and CDR2 YFSETQ. The CDR3 coding sequence is TGCGCCAGCAGCTTACGGGATGGGGCCAACGTCCTGACTTTC. Translated, it gives CASSLRDGANVLTF.

V is TRBV11-2 and J is TRBJ2-5; 8 bases line up with TRBD2. Trimming at V came to 3 bases and at J to 2 bases, leaving 2 bases not matched to a gene. Germline values: CDR1 SGHAT, CDR2 FQNNGV. The CDR3 extends over 14 amino acids. The chain's CDR3 is CASSFIAGQETQYF. For the CDR3, the DNA is TGTGCCAGCAGCTTCATAGCGGGGCAAGAGACCCAGTACTTC.

Only a few counts were recorded for this clonotype. J is TRBJ2-7 and V is TRBV20-1; 7 positions agree with TRBD1. The germline CDR1 and CDR2 sequences are DFQATT and SNEGSKA (reference sequence). The CDR3 runs 14 residues. The CDR3 coding sequence is TGCAGCGCCCGAAAGAGACAGGGTAGTCTCGAGCAGTACTTC. Residues: CSARKRQGSLEQYF.

This clonotype came up many times. V is TRBV5-1 and J is TRBJ1-1; possible D gene TRBD1, 6 bases. CDR1 is SGHRS, CDR2 YFSETQ, per germline. The CDR3 is 14 amino acids. Trimming pared 0 bases from V and 7 bases from J, leaving 13 bases between. The CDR3 is CASSLGPQQGEAFF. The CDR3 coding sequence is TGCGCCAGCAGCTTGGGCCCCCAACAGGGTGAAGCTTTCTTT.

This clonotype has more than one count but fewer than ten. This chain links TRBV24-1 with TRBJ2-1, with TRBD2 matching over 8 bases. Germline trimming cut 9 bases from V and 7 bases from J; bases unmatched to any gene: 10. Germline V CDR1 and CDR2: KGHDR, SFDVKD. This CDR3 is 14 amino acids long. The CDR3 DNA follows: TGTGCCACCTCCCCCAAGCGGGGGCGGAATGAGCAGTTCTTC. Translated, it gives CATSPKRGRNEQFF.

Many counts were recorded for this clonotype. The V and J genes are TRBV12-3 or TRBV12-4 and TRBJ2-1, with TRBD1 as a possible D gene (6 bases). The germline V and J ends were trimmed by 7 bases and 1 base, with 14 bases remaining between them. The CDR3 extends over 15 amino acids. The CDR3 sequence: CASTTPGQSYNEQFF. CDR3 DNA sequence: TGTGCCAGCACTACCCCCGGACAGTCCTACAATGAGCAGTTCTTC.

The rearrangement links TRBV18 to TRBJ1-1, with a weak D call TRBD1 (5 bases). Trimming stripped 6 bases from V and 6 bases from J, with 17 bases between. Per the germline V gene, CDR1 is KGHSH and CDR2 is LQKENI. CDR3 length: 14 residues. The CDR3 DNA reads TGTGCCAGCTCCCCTTCTGAGGGACCCCCTGAAGCTTTCTTT. This encodes CASSPSEGPPEAFF.

This clonotype was seen only a few times. The rearrangement links TRBV6-6 to TRBJ2-7, with unresolved D. This CDR3 spans 14 amino acids. The germline V gene has CDR1 MNHNY and CDR2 SVGAGI (reference sequence). V was shortened by 5 bases and J by 6 bases, with 17 bases between the two germline ends. The CDR3 DNA sequence: TGTGCCAGCAGTGAATTAACCACTTATTCCGAGCAGTACGTC. Protein product: CASSELTTYSEQYV.

The chain has TRBV20-1 and TRBJ2-7; tentatively, D is TRBD1 (6 bases). This CDR3 is built from 13 residues. In germline, CDR1 is DFQATT, CDR2 SNEGSKA (reference sequence). V was pared by 2 bases and J by 4 bases, with 12 bases between. CDR3 protein: CSARPPGQYEQYV. DNA for the CDR3: TGCAGTGCTAGACCGCCAGGACAGTACGAGCAGTACGTC.

In this sample, this clonotype turned up once. The chain has TRBV2 and TRBJ2-1; perhaps D is TRBD1 or TRBD2 (5 bases each). V lost 5 bases, J lost 5 bases, and 13 bases lay in between. Germline CDR1 and CDR2: SNHLY and FYNNEI. The CDR3 has 14 residues. The CDR3 nucleotides read TGTGCCAGCAGTCCCCGGGACGTAGACAATGAGCAGTTCTTC. It codes for CASSPRDVDNEQFF.

This clonotype was picked up a small number of times. This chain links TRBV7-9 with TRBJ2-3; TRBD2 might be the D (6 bases). CDR1 is SEHNR and CDR2 is FQNEAQ in the germline V gene (reference sequence). The ends were cut back, 7 bases at V and 2 bases at J, with 16 bases in the middle. This CDR3 has 15 amino acids. CDR3 protein: CASNNVGGLTDTQYF. Here the CDR3 DNA reads TGTGCCAGCAACAACGTGGGGGGACTCACAGATACGCAGTATTTT.

In its sample, this clonotype was seen a few times. The genes are TRBV29-1 and TRBJ2-5, with 14 bases fitting TRBD2. J gave up 1 base and V 7 bases, and 8 bases lay outside the gene matches. CDR1 is SQVTM, CDR2 ANQGSEA, per germline. The CDR3 consists of 16 residues. CDR3: CSAQPGLAGGQETQYF. The CDR3 coding sequence is TGCAGCGCACAACCCGGACTAGCGGGGGGCCAAGAGACCCAGTACTTC.

This clonotype was seen a few times. The chain is built from TRBV5-6 and TRBJ1-1; 8 bases map to TRBD1. The CDR3 is made up of 15 amino acids. Germline lookup yields CDR1 SGHDT and CDR2 YYEEEE. V was pared by 4 bases and J by 0 bases, with 5 bases of the junction left unmatched. CDR3 sequence (DNA): TGTGCCAGCAGCCATAGGACAGGGCTGAACACTGAAGCTTTCTTT. As protein: CASSHRTGLNTEAFF.

This clonotype has a handful of counts. The CDR3 nucleotides read TGTGCCAGCAGTTTTCACGGCACAGATACGCAGTATTTT. It translates to CASSFHGTDTQYF. The V gene is TRBV12-3 or TRBV12-4, the J gene TRBJ2-3, with D unclear. The CDR3 spans 13 residues. Trimming removed 3 bases at V and 1 base at J, with 5 bases between.

This clonotype was recorded a few times. This CDR3 reads CASSQDSGRGDTQYF. As DNA, the CDR3 is TGCGCCAGCAGCCAAGACTCGGGCCGCGGGGATACGCAGTATTTT. This sequence joins TRBV4-1 and TRBJ2-3; perhaps TRBD2 as D (5 bases). Trimming took off 0 bases at V and 6 bases at J, with 13 bases between the two ends. CDR3 size: 15 residues. The germline gives CDR1 MGHRA, CDR2 YSYEKL.